These T cell receptor beta chains were read from a single sample in a study of blood T cell repertoires in COVID-19. Measured with immunoSEQ multiplex PCR; TCRdb has only the in-frame clones, and not every one. This table has about 210,000 clones, around 92% appearing once. Sequencing used peripheral blood. Receptors originate from a man younger than 40 with acute or convalescent COVID-19. Each CDR3 is given with its conserved first and last residue. Each record gives: V gene, clone size, D gene, J gene, CDR3 protein, CDR3 DNA. D genes are given only for firm matches. Only some rows state a clone size, as once, few, many or a class for expanded clones.

TRBV5-4	-	-	TRBJ1-4	CASSPQQGGGEKLFF	TGTGCCAGCAGCCCCCAACAGGGCGGTGGTGAAAAACTGTTTTTT
TRBV10-3	-	-	TRBJ1-5	CAISDTESGNQPQHF	TGTGCCATCAGTGACACGGAAAGCGGCAATCAGCCCCAGCATTTT
TRBV2	-	-	TRBJ2-3	CASSGGQGRKDTQYF	TGTGCCAGCAGTGGGGGGCAGGGTCGGAAAGATACGCAGTATTTT
TRBV5-6	few	-	TRBJ1-1	CASSLARPKPKAFF	TGTGCCAGCAGCTTGGCCAGGCCGAAACCCAAAGCTTTCTTT
TRBV7-9	few	-	TRBJ1-5	CASSLDYSGAQHF	TGTGCCAGCAGCTTGGACTACAGTGGAGCCCAGCATTTT
TRBV4-1	-	-	TRBJ1-4	CASSQEGPRSEKLFF	TGCGCCAGCAGCCAAGAGGGCCCTCGTAGTGAAAAACTGTTTTTT
TRBV28	once	-	TRBJ1-2	CASTYFETPRNYGYTF	TGTGCCAGCACCTATTTCGAGACGCCCAGGAACTATGGCTACACCTTC
TRBV28	-	TRBD2	TRBJ2-7	CASIGSGATYEQYF	TGTGCCAGCATCGGTAGCGGGGCAACCTACGAGCAGTACTTC
TRBV11-1	-	-	TRBJ2-3	CASSLGALTGADTQYF	TGTGCCAGCAGCTTAGGGGCCCTCACGGGGGCAGATACGCAGTATTTT
TRBV7-2	-	TRBD2	TRBJ2-7	CASVPQLAGGFEQYF	TGTGCCAGTGTCCCCCAATTAGCGGGAGGGTTCGAGCAGTACTTC
TRBV7-6	-	TRBD1	TRBJ1-1	CASSSSPLGQATGAFF	TGTGCCAGCAGCTCTTCACCTCTCGGACAGGCGACTGGAGCTTTCTTT
TRBV4-1	-	-	TRBJ1-4	CASSQVQGSCGGLFF	TGCGCCAGCAGCCAAGTTCAAGGGTCGTGTGGGGGGCTGTTTTTT
TRBV3-1/TRBV3-2	-	TRBD2	TRBJ2-2	CASSQNQRGGNTGELFF	TGTGCCAGCAGCCAAAATCAGCGGGGGGGGAACACCGGGGAGCTGTTTTTT
TRBV14	-	-	TRBJ2-5	CASSQHSGGETQYF	TGTGCCAGCAGCCAACACTCCGGAGGGGAGACCCAGTACTTC
TRBV12-3/TRBV12-4	-	-	TRBJ1-5	CASSRQVNQPQHF	TGTGCCAGCAGCCGACAGGTAAATCAGCCCCAGCATTTT
TRBV11-1	-	-	TRBJ1-2	CASSLSGDGYTF	TGTGCCAGCAGCTTAAGCGGGGATGGCTACACCTTC